These 14 T cell receptor beta chains originate from one sample sequenced in a study of T cell changes during pregnancy in multiple sclerosis. Profiling relied on immunoSEQ multiplex PCR, and the TCRdb table lists in-frame clones only, not all of them. The table includes 55,000 to 65,000 clones, 80% to 95% detected once. The sequenced sample was peripheral blood, obtained in the first trimester of pregnancy. These receptors were collected from a female donor with multiple sclerosis, enrolled in a pregnancy study.

This chain links TRBV19 with TRBJ2-6; TRBD2 is a possible D gene (6 bases). This CDR3 region has 14 residues. Germline V CDR1 and CDR2: LNHDA, SQIVND (reference sequence). Trimming removed 5 bases at V and 2 bases at J, with 7 bases between. The DNA for the CDR3 is TGTGCCAGTAGTTGGGGGGCTGGGGCCAACGTCCTGACTTTC. This translates into CASSWGAGANVLTF.

This clone has a handful of counts. The genes are TRBV19 and TRBJ1-1; D call uncertain. This CDR3 has 14 residues. With 3 bases removed from V and 3 bases from J, the gap between germline ends came to 11 bases. Germline V CDR1 and CDR2: LNHDA, SQIVND (reference sequence). CDR3 protein: CASSMAGADTEAFF. CDR3 DNA sequence: TGTGCCAGTAGTATGGCGGGCGCGGACACTGAAGCTTTCTTT.

V is TRBV7-2 and J is TRBJ2-7, with 11 bases aligning to TRBD1. The V gene's germline CDR1 is SGHTA and CDR2 FQGNSA. Germline trimming cut 5 bases from V and 1 base from J; bases unmatched to any gene: 7. This CDR3 has 16 residues. CDR3: CASSPWGTGGSYEQYF. The CDR3 region has the DNA TGTGCCAGCAGCCCCTGGGGGACAGGGGGTTCCTACGAGCAGTACTTC.

This rearrangement joins TRBV19 to TRBJ1-2, with TRBD1 identical over 9 bases. CDR1 and CDR2 (germline): LNHDA, SQIVND (reference sequence). With 7 bases clipped from V and 1 base from J, the junction kept 4 bases outside the gene matches. This CDR3 is 14 amino acids long. The CDR3 reads CASIKTGGNYGYTF. The CDR3 DNA is TGTGCCAGTATAAAGACAGGGGGTAACTATGGCTACACCTTC.

This rearrangement joins TRBV6-5 to TRBJ1-4; D gene unclear. The V gene lost 6 bases and the J gene lost 7 bases, with 9 bases spanning the gap. Per germline, CDR1 MNHEY and CDR2 SVGAGI. The CDR3 contains 12 residues. CDR3 DNA sequence: TGTGCCAGCAGCCCCCCGGGTGAAAAACTGTTTTTT. Encoded protein: CASSPPGEKLFF.

DNA for the CDR3: TGTGCCTGGAGTAGTACGGGGAAGGCTTTCTTT. It codes for CAWSSTGKAFF. The J gene is TRBJ1-1, the V gene TRBV30, with D unresolved. Germline CDR1 GTSNPN, CDR2 SVGIG (reference sequence). The CDR3 extends over 11 amino acids. V lost 2 bases, J lost 11 bases, and 12 bases lay in between. Combining the CDR3 with reference TRBV30 and TRBJ1-1 gives the whole variable domain SQTIHQWPATLVQPVGSPLSLECTVEGTSNPNLYWYRQAAGRGLQLLFYSVGIGQISSEVPQNLSASRPQDRQFILSSKKLLLSDSGFYLCAWSSTGKAFFGQGTRLTVV.

This chain links TRBV30 with TRBJ1-2; 9 positions agree with TRBD1. V was pared by 3 bases and J by 10 bases, with 12 bases of the junction left unmatched. The CDR3 is 14 residues long. Germline V lookup: CDR1 GTSNPN, CDR2 SVGIG (reference sequence). CDR3: CAWSASTGGFSYTF. Written as DNA, the CDR3 is TGTGCCTGGAGCGCCTCGACAGGGGGATTTTCCTACACCTTC.

The J gene is TRBJ1-6, the V gene TRBV5-4; D uncertain. The CDR3 totals 14 residues. Germline V lookup: CDR1 SGHNT, CDR2 YYREEE (reference sequence). Trimming pared 4 bases from V and 8 bases from J, leaving 13 bases between. The CDR3 region is CASSVGDYYSPLHF. CDR3 DNA: TGTGCCAGCAGCGTGGGAGACTACTATTCACCCCTCCACTTT. The whole variable domain, filled in from reference TRBV5-4 and TRBJ1-6, reads ETGVTQSPTHLIKTRGQQVTLRCSSQSGHNTVSWYQQALGQGPQFIFQYYREEENGRGNFPPRFSGLQFPNYSSELNVNALELDDSALYLCASSVGDYYSPLHFGNGTRLTVT.

The V and J genes are TRBV27 and TRBJ1-1; 9 nucleotides align to TRBD1. The CDR3 spans 15 residues. Trimming at V came to 6 bases and at J to 3 bases, leaving 8 bases not matched to a gene. The germline V gene encodes CDR1 MNHEY and CDR2 SMNVEV (reference sequence). The CDR3 nucleotides are TGTGCCAGCAGAAAACCGACAGGGGGGGACACTGAAGCTTTCTTT. It encodes CASRKPTGGDTEAFF.

This clone was counted at least ten times. V is TRBV7-2 and J is TRBJ1-5; 7 positions agree with TRBD1. CDR1 is SGHTA, CDR2 FQGNSA, per germline. Trimming removed 3 bases from V and 4 bases from J; junction bases left unmatched: 9. This CDR3 comprises 16 residues. The CDR3 DNA follows: TGTGCCAGCAGCTTGGTGTCCGGGACAGTGAATCAGCCCCAGCATTTT. Translated, it gives CASSLVSGTVNQPQHF. Full variable domain (rest looked up from reference TRBV7-2 and TRBJ1-5): GAGVSQSPSNKVTEKGKDVELRCDPISGHTALYWYRQSLGQGLEFLIYFQGNSAPDKSGLPSDRFSAERTGGSVSTLTIQRTQQEDSAVYLCASSLVSGTVNQPQHFGDGTRLSIL.

The chain uses TRBV2 and TRBJ1-2; D unresolved. Deletions cut 6 bases from V and 8 bases from J, with 10 bases between. Germline CDR1 reads SNHLY; CDR2 reads FYNNEI. The CDR3 spans 11 residues. CDR3 loop: CASSGAAGYTF. CDR3 nucleotide sequence: TGTGCCAGCAGCGGTGCGGCCGGCTACACCTTC.

The chain links TRBV2 to TRBJ2-2, with D perhaps matching TRBD1 (5 bases). CDR1 is SNHLY, CDR2 FYNNEI, per germline. The CDR3 contains 14 residues. V gave up 7 bases and J gave up 7 bases, with 16 bases separating them. The CDR3 nucleotides read TGTGCCAGCAACGAGCAGGGCATAGGCGGGGAGCTGTTTTTT. It specifies CASNEQGIGGELFF.

The J gene is TRBJ1-1, the V gene TRBV30; no firm D call. Between the trimmed V and J ends, which lost 4 bases and 4 bases, there was a span of 13 bases. This CDR3 contains 13 residues. CDR1 GTSNPN and CDR2 SVGIG come from the germline V gene (reference sequence). The chain's CDR3 is CAWNTAAGTEAFF. The CDR3 coding sequence is TGTGCCTGGAATACCGCCGCGGGCACTGAAGCTTTCTTT.

The V and J genes are TRBV6-5 and TRBJ1-2, with a tentative D call TRBD1 (6 bases). CDR1 and CDR2 from the germline V gene are MNHEY and SVGAGI. The CDR3 is 15 residues long. The V end lost 6 bases, the J end lost 2 bases, and 16 bases lay between the germline ends. CDR3 sequence (DNA): TGTGCCAGCAGCCGGCCTCCGGGACACAACTATGGCTACACCTTC. It is translated as CASSRPPGHNYGYTF.